Presented here are 9 T cell receptor beta chains from one specimen sequenced in a study of OX40 agonist ivuxolimab in advanced cancers. Assay: immunoSEQ multiplex PCR; the TCRdb copy retains only in-frame clones and omits some. The profile shows about 82,000 clones, more than 80% of them singletons. This material consisted of CD4+ or CD8+ T cells sorted from blood, taken in a trial of the OX40 agonist ivuxolimab. Receptors were obtained from an adult with an advanced solid tumor such as melanoma, head and neck, liver or kidney cancer.

The genes are TRBV19 and TRBJ2-7; TRBD1 aligns across 9 bases. CDR1 and CDR2 (germline): LNHDA, SQIVND (reference sequence). With 5 bases clipped from V and 3 bases from J, the junction kept 8 bases outside the gene matches. This CDR3 contains 15 residues. CDR3 nucleotide sequence: TGTGCCAGTAGTTATAGGACAGGGGAGGACTACGAGCAGTACTTC. Amino acids: CASSYRTGEDYEQYF.

V and J are TRBV18 and TRBJ2-7; a weak D match, TRBD1 (6 bases). Germline V gene lookup returns CDR1 KGHSH and CDR2 LQKENI. The CDR3 length is 13 residues. V was shortened by 3 bases and J by 3 bases, with 9 bases between the two germline ends. CDR3: CASSPKTGYEQYV. CDR3 coding DNA: TGTGCCAGCTCACCGAAGACAGGCTACGAGCAGTACGTC.

The chain carries TRBV21-1 and TRBJ1-1. TRBV21-1 is described as a pseudogene. The CDR3 covers 13 residues. The CDR3 nucleotides are TGTGCCAGCAGCAAGGGGGGGCCCACTGAAGCTTTCTTT. Translation gives CASSKGGPTEAFF.

The chain recombines TRBV30 with TRBJ2-7, with D hard to call. This CDR3 is built from 11 residues. The V gene's germline CDR1 is GTSNPN and CDR2 SVGIG (reference sequence). The V end lost 5 bases, the J end lost 4 bases, and 9 bases lay between the germline ends. The CDR3 coding sequence is TGTGCCTGGGCGGTTCGATACGAGCAGTACTTC. Amino acids: CAWAVRYEQYF.

The V and J genes are TRBV15 and TRBJ2-2, with D tentatively TRBD2 (5 bases). The germline V gene encodes CDR1 LNHNV and CDR2 YYDKDF (reference sequence). V shed 0 bases and J shed 1 base, with 12 bases lying between them. The CDR3 loop spans 17 amino acids. CDR3 in DNA: TGTGCCACCAGCAGAGAGAGCGCGGGCCGGAACACCGGGGAGCTGTTTTTT. Its translation: CATSRESAGRNTGELFF.

The chain has TRBV29-1 and TRBJ2-1; D ambiguous. The CDR3 is 12 residues long. The germline V gene has CDR1 SQVTM and CDR2 ANQGSEA. With 3 bases removed from V and 5 bases from J, the gap between germline ends came to 8 bases. The CDR3 is CSVDRSHNEQFF. Written as DNA, the CDR3 is TGCAGCGTTGACCGTAGCCACAATGAGCAGTTCTTC.

J is TRBJ2-2 and V is TRBV6-4; D unresolved. Trimming removed 1 base from V and 0 bases from J, with 9 bases in between. CDR1 MRHNA and CDR2 SNTAGT come from the germline V gene. This CDR3 spans 16 amino acids. Here the CDR3 reads CASSDWANPNTGELFF. The CDR3 DNA reads TGTGCCAGCAGTGACTGGGCTAACCCGAACACCGGGGAGCTGTTTTTT.

The sample holds a few counts of this clone. The genes are TRBV18 and TRBJ2-7, with 7 positions matching TRBD1. The CDR3 has 18 residues. In germline, CDR1 is KGHSH, CDR2 LQKENI. Germline trimming cut 3 bases from V and 4 bases from J; bases unmatched to any gene: 18. The CDR3 is CASSPTGQYGQGVYEQYF. CDR3 coding DNA: TGTGCCAGCTCACCGACGGGACAGTATGGGCAGGGAGTTTACGAGCAGTACTTC.

In this sample, this clone turned up once. The chain combines TRBV5-5 with TRBJ1-3; D possibly corresponds to TRBD1 (6 bases). CDR1 is SGHKS and CDR2 is YYEKEE in the germline V gene (reference sequence). Trimming cost V 4 bases and J 9 bases, with 14 bases left between them. The CDR3 totals 13 residues. The DNA for the CDR3 is TGTGCCAGCAGCCAGGGGACTGACACCACCATATATTTT. Its translation: CASSQGTDTTIYF.